The T cell receptor (beta chain) under discussion was sequenced for a study of breast tumors, draining lymph nodes, adjacent tissues. Breast cancer patients provided tissue from their axillary draining lymph nodes. TCRdb ran MiXCR on the multiplex PCR reads and lists one entry per CDR3 protein. The sample lists about 120,000 distinct CDR3 sequences; approximately 20% were seen once. Germline V gene sequence: CDR1 GTSNPN, CDR2 SVGIG (reference sequence). The CDR3 length is 14 residues. V lost 2 bases and J lost 2; bases outside the gene matches: 1. The V gene is TRBV30, the J gene TRBJ2-3, with 10 bases fitting TRBD2. The origin of this receptor is a female donor with breast cancer. Some clones in this sample may be carry-over from other donors' samples. Material for sequencing was axillary lymph node tissue. The CDR3 loop is CAWSSGRATDTQYF. The CDR3 nucleotides read TGTGCCTGGAGTAGCGGGAGGGCCACAGATACGCAGTATTTT.